This entry lists 2 T cell receptor beta chains sequenced from one sample in a study of blood T cell repertoires in COVID-19. Data came from immunoSEQ multiplex PCR; TCRdb stores just in-frame clones and leaves some out. Altogether under 250,000 clones are present, 75% to 90% being singletons, with the ten largest covering roughly 2.7%. The specimen was peripheral blood. These receptors came from a woman aged 70-85 years with active or convalescent COVID-19.

This clone was seen a handful of times. The chain employs TRBV7-2 and TRBJ2-6; the D is unclear. The CDR3 has 16 residues. V was cut by 2 bases and J by 2 bases, with 10 bases left in between. CDR1 is SGHTA and CDR2 is FQGNSA in the germline V gene. The CDR3 sequence is CASSLQRFTGANVLTF. The CDR3 DNA reads TGTGCCAGCAGCTTACAGCGATTCACTGGGGCCAACGTCCTGACTTTC.

This chain joins TRBV9 and TRBJ1-1; no clear D. CDR1 SGDLS and CDR2 YYNGEE come from the germline V gene. CDR3 length: 14 residues. V was clipped by 4 bases and J by 0 bases, with 10 bases between them. This CDR3 is CASSPDIMNTEAFF. The CDR3 region has the DNA TGTGCCAGCAGCCCCGACATTATGAACACTGAAGCTTTCTTT.